Reported below is one TCR beta chain. Its antigen is unidentified. The data were obtained in a study of cytomegalovirus exposure and HLA in healthy donors. This CDR3 has 13 residues. V was shortened by 6 bases and J by 6 bases, with 18 bases between the two germline ends. CDR1 is SQVTM, CDR2 ANQGSEA, per germline. Study-level results: Across all donors, roughly uniform sequencing depth was an assumption of the presence/absence analyses. Productive rates of about 87% or about 30% were seen for most TCR beta V segments in an earlier analysis. Among TCR sequences, most were rare, though some public TCRs appeared in many donors.

The PCR used 60 Vbeta and 13 Jbeta primers. This table comes from immunoSEQ multiplex PCR, and its TCRdb copy is limited to in-frame clones, with some not included. Altogether about 140,000 clones are present, around 73% being singletons, with the ten largest covering about 15%. Input material: PBMCs. This sequence originates from a human donor in good health. The V gene is TRBV29-1, the J gene TRBJ2-7, with D possibly matching TRBD2 (6 bases). CDR3 in amino acids: CSVSGGIGAEQYF. The CDR3 DNA is TGCAGCGTATCTGGGGGGATCGGGGCCGAGCAGTACTTC.